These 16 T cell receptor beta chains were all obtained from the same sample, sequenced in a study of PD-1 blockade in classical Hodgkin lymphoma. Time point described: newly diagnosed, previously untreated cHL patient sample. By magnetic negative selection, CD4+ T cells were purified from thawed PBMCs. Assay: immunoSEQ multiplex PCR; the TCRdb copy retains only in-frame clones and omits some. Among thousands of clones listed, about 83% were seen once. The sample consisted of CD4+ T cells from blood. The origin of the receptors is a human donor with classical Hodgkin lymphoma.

This chain's CDR3 is CASSLEKGTEAFF. The CDR3 DNA follows: TGTGCCAGCAGCTTAGAGAAAGGCACTGAAGCTTTCTTT. V gene TRBV7-8 combines with J gene TRBJ1-1; no reliable D call. The V end lost 1 base, the J end lost 4 bases, and 7 bases lay between the germline ends. Germline V gene lookup returns CDR1 SGHVS and CDR2 FQNEAQ. This CDR3 region has 13 residues.

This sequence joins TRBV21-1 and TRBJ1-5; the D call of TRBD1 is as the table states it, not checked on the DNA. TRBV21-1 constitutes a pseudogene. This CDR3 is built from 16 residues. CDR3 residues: CASKGGRGLLGQPQHF. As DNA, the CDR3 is TGTGCCAGCAAAGGGGGCAGGGGGCTGCTGGGTCAGCCCCAGCATTTT.

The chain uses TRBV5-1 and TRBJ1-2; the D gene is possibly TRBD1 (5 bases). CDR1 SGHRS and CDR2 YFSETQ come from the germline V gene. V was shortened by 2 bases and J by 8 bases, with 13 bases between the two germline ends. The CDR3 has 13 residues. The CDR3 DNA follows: TGCGCCAGCAGCTTTACCGGGGCGAAGGGCTACACCTTC. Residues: CASSFTGAKGYTF.

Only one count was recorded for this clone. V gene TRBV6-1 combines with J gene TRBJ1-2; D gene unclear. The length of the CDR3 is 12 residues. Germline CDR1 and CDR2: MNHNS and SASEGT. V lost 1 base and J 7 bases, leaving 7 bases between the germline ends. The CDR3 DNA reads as TGTGCCAGCAGTGAAGAGGTCGGTGGCTACACCTTC. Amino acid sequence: CASSEEVGGYTF.

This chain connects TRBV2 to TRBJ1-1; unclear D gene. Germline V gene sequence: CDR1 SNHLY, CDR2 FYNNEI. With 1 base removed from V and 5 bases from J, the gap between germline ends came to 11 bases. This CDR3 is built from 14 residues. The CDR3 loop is CASSEVRTGTEAFF. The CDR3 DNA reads TGTGCCAGCAGTGAAGTTAGAACGGGGACTGAAGCTTTCTTT.

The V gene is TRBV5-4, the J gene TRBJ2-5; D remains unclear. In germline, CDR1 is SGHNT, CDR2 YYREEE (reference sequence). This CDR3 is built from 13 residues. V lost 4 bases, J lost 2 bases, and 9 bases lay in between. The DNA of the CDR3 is TGTGCCAGCAGCGTCGGTCGGCAAGAGACCCAGTACTTC. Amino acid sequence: CASSVGRQETQYF.

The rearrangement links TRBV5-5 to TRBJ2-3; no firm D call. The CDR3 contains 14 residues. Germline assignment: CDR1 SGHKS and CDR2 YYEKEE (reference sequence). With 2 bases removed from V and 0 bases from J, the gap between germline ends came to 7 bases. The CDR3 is CASSFDHSTDTQYF. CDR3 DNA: TGTGCCAGCAGCTTCGACCATAGCACAGATACGCAGTATTTT.

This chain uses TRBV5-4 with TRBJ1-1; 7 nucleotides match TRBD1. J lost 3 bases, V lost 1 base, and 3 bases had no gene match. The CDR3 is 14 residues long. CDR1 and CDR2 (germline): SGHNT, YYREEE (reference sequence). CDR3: CASSLKGAHTEAFF. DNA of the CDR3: TGTGCCAGCAGCTTGAAGGGGGCCCACACTGAAGCTTTCTTT.

Here the CDR3 reads CASSVATGGWETQYF. The CDR3 region has the DNA TGTGCCAGCAGCGTAGCTACCGGCGGGTGGGAGACCCAGTACTTC. This chain uses TRBV9 with TRBJ2-5; possibly TRBD2 for D (5 bases). This CDR3 is 15 amino acids long. Germline loops: CDR1 SGDLS, CDR2 YYNGEE. Between the trimmed V and J ends, which lost 0 bases and 5 bases, there was a span of 14 bases. Variable domain in full (rest from reference TRBV9 and TRBJ2-5): DSGVTQTPKHLITATGQRVTLRCSPRSGDLSVYWYQQSLDQGLQFLIQYYNGEERAKGNILERFSAQQFPDLHSELNLSSLELGDSALYFCASSVATGGWETQYFGPGTRLLVL.

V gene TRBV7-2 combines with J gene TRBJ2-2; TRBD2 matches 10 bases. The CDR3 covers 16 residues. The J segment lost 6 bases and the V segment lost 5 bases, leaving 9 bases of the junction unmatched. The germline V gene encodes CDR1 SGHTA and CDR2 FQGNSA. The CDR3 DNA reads TGTGCCAGCAGCCTCCTCCTAGCGGGAGTAGCCGGGGAGCTGTTTTTT. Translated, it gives CASSLLLAGVAGELFF.

The CDR3 region is CASTWGAGGETQYF. DNA of the CDR3: TGTGCCAGCACCTGGGGAGCGGGTGGAGAGACCCAGTACTTC. The chain has TRBV2 and TRBJ2-5, with D tentatively TRBD2 (6 bases). The germline CDR1 and CDR2 sequences are SNHLY and FYNNEI. Between the trimmed V and J ends, which lost 7 bases and 4 bases, there was a span of 16 bases. CDR3 length: 14 amino acids.

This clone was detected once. CDR3 region: CASSERLAGVGEQYF. The CDR3 bases are TGTGCCAGCAGTGAACGGTTAGCGGGAGTGGGAGAGCAGTACTTC. The chain has TRBV6-1 and TRBJ2-7; TRBD2 agrees at 9 bases. Looked up from germline, CDR1 is MNHNS and CDR2 is SASEGT. The V segment lost 2 bases and the J segment 7 bases; nucleotides outside the gene matches: 9. This CDR3 has 15 amino acids.

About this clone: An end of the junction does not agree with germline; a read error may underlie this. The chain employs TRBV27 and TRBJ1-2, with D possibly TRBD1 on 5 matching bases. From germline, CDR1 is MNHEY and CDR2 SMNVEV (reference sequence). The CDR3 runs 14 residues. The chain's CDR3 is CASSSPGQGLPFFF. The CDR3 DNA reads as TGTGCCAGCAGTTCCCCGGGGCAGGGACTTCCCTTCTTCTTC.

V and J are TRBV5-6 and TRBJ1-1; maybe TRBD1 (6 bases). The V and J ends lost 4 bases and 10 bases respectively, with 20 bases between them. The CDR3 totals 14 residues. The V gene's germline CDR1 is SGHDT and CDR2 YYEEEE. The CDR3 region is CASSRTAEFGGAFF. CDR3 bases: TGTGCCAGCAGCCGGACAGCCGAATTCGGCGGAGCTTTCTTT.

The CDR3 spells CASSVEVGTEAFF. The CDR3 region has the DNA TGTGCCAGCAGCGTAGAAGTAGGGACTGAAGCTTTCTTT. The chain is built from TRBV9 and TRBJ1-1; D is unclear. CDR3 length: 13 residues. Germline assignment: CDR1 SGDLS and CDR2 YYNGEE. Trimming stripped 0 bases from V and 5 bases from J, with 8 bases between. Complete variable domain (other parts from reference TRBV9 and TRBJ1-1): DSGVTQTPKHLITATGQRVTLRCSPRSGDLSVYWYQQSLDQGLQFLIQYYNGEERAKGNILERFSAQQFPDLHSELNLSSLELGDSALYFCASSVEVGTEAFFGQGTRLTVV.

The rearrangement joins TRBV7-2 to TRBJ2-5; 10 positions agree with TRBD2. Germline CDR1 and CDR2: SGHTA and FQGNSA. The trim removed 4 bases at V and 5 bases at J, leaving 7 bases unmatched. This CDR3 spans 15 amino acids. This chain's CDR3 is CASSSYGTSEETQYF. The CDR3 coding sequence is TGTGCCAGCAGCTCATATGGGACTAGCGAGGAGACCCAGTACTTC.